One T cell receptor beta chain is described in this entry. Its target is unknown. The junction departs from germline at one end; a sequencing error may be responsible. Time point defined: sample taken at primary tumor resection. Whole RNA, which was extracted from tumor, nontumor lung tissue or frozen PBMC, was sequenced without any cell sorting. This sample is drawn from a study of spatial heterogeneity in lung cancer. Study details: Alpha-chain sequences were consistently detected less often than beta-chain sequences. Study-wide points: The recorded estimate of tumor T cell coverage is around 7.7% for alpha chains and roughly 13% for beta chains. Tumoral mutation counts were tracked by counts of expanded intratumoral alpha and beta TCRs.

Every individual TCR cDNA molecule carried its own unique molecular identifier, which allowed correction of PCR and sequencing errors. MiXCR, run by TCRdb on the 5' RACE reads, gives a single entry per CDR3 protein. The table includes 3,700 or so distinct CDR3 sequences, about 7.3% detected once. CDR3 length: 16 residues. Germline V gives CDR1 MDHEN, CDR2 SYDVKM. Here the sequenced sample was lung tumor tissue, taken at surgery. This receptor was obtained from a male donor with early-stage non-small cell lung cancer. V usage is TRBV28 and J usage is TRBJ1-1; 8 bases fit TRBD1. CDR3 region: CDSSTTGTGTNTEAFF. The DNA of the CDR3 is TGTGACAGCAGCACTACCGGGACAGGAACGAACACTGAAGCTTTCTTT.